Listed here are 32 T cell receptor beta chains from one sample, sequenced in a study of blood T cells in healthy people across ages. The second PCR ran about 6 to 12 cycles with a sample-barcoded 5' primer and J-beta primers. TCRdb re-analysed the 5' RACE reads in MiXCR, keeping a single row per CDR3 protein. The sample has some 920,000 distinct CDR3 sequences; roughly half are singletons. Material for sequencing was blood. The receptors come from an older woman in good health.

The chain has TRBV6-2 or TRBV6-3 and TRBJ2-2; D gene ambiguous. The CDR3 length is 14 residues. Deletions cut 1 base from V and 2 bases from J, with 5 bases between. CDR1 and CDR2 (germline): MNHEY, SVGEGT. This CDR3 reads CASSYYPNTGELFF. The CDR3 DNA sequence: TGTGCCAGCAGTTACTACCCTAACACCGGGGAGCTGTTTTTT.

The chain uses TRBV5-4 and TRBJ2-3, with 10 bases matching TRBD1. CDR1 is SGHNT, CDR2 YYREEE, per germline (reference sequence). The CDR3 is 13 residues long. V shed 7 bases, J shed 3 bases, and the junction held 2 bases outside the gene matches. CDR3 loop: CASGTGVTDTQYF. The CDR3 DNA reads as TGTGCCAGCGGGACAGGGGTTACAGATACGCAGTATTTT. Combining the CDR3 with reference TRBV5-4 and TRBJ2-3 gives the whole variable domain ETGVTQSPTHLIKTRGQQVTLRCSSQSGHNTVSWYQQALGQGPQFIFQYYREEENGRGNFPPRFSGLQFPNYSSELNVNALELDDSALYLCASGTGVTDTQYFGPGTRLTVL.

The chain recombines TRBV14 with TRBJ2-5; D gene uncertain. The CDR3 sequence is 14 residues long. V was clipped by 3 bases and J by 11 bases, with 19 bases between them. CDR1 and CDR2 from the germline V gene are SGHDN and FVKESK. CDR3 coding DNA: TGTGCCAGCAGCCAGGAACGACTGGATAATGAGCAGTACTTC. This gives the protein CASSQERLDNEQYF.

CDR3 amino acids: CASSSREGQGTYEQYF. DNA of the CDR3: TGTGCCAGCAGCTCTCGCGAGGGACAGGGAACCTACGAGCAGTACTTC. The chain is built from TRBV7-9 and TRBJ2-4; TRBD1 agrees at 9 bases. The assigned J gene may be wrong: the sequence end matches TRBJ2-7 better. Germline loops: CDR1 SEHNR, CDR2 FQNEAQ (reference sequence). The CDR3 extends over 16 amino acids.

The V call is TRBV28, the J call TRBJ2-7; a weak D match, TRBD1 (5 bases). Germline CDR1 MDHEN, CDR2 SYDVKM. Trimming shortened V by 8 bases and J by 3 bases, and 17 bases separated the two germline ends. The CDR3 contains 14 residues. The CDR3 DNA sequence: TGTGCCAGCTCTAGGGGCGGCGACCTCTACGAGCAGTACTTC. Protein product: CASSRGGDLYEQYF.

In nucleotides, the CDR3 is TGCGCCAGCAGCTCGCTTGACCTCTACAATGAGCAGTTCTTC. This translates into CASSSLDLYNEQFF. The rearrangement uses TRBV5-1 and TRBJ2-1; D uncertain. Germline V gene lookup returns CDR1 SGHRS and CDR2 YFSETQ. With 3 bases removed from V and 3 bases from J, the gap between germline ends came to 10 bases. The CDR3 runs 14 residues.

The chain couples TRBV20-1 to TRBJ2-3; D tentatively reads TRBD1 or TRBD2 (5 bases each). Trimming cost V 3 bases and J 2 bases, with 15 bases left between them. Germline CDR1 DFQATT, CDR2 SNEGSKA (reference sequence). The CDR3 consists of 15 residues. CDR3 sequence reads: CSASPPGRVTDTQYF. DNA for the CDR3: TGCAGTGCTAGTCCCCCGGGACGAGTCACAGATACGCAGTATTTT.

The chain is built from TRBV20-1 and TRBJ2-4, with D unclear. The tail of the sequence fits TRBJ2-5 better, so the J call may be wrong. From germline, CDR1 is DFQATT and CDR2 SNEGSKA (reference sequence). This CDR3 has 12 residues. The CDR3 DNA reads as TGCAGTGCTCCACTTGGCCAAGAGACCCAGTACTTC. Translated, it gives CSAPLGQETQYF.

This chain connects TRBV9 to TRBJ2-7; D may be TRBD1 or TRBD2 (5 bases each). V was trimmed by 4 bases and J by 4 bases, leaving 18 bases between them. The CDR3 spans 15 residues. Looked up from germline, CDR1 is SGDLS and CDR2 is YYNGEE. CDR3 sequence reads: CASSTHGEGTYEQYF. The CDR3 DNA reads as TGTGCCAGCAGCACCCACGGCGAGGGGACGTACGAGCAGTACTTC.

The chain carries TRBV3-1 and TRBJ2-7; TRBD1 aligns across 7 bases. The V gene's germline CDR1 is LGHDT and CDR2 YNNKEL (reference sequence). With V trimmed by 4 bases and J by 4 bases, 10 bases remained unmatched. The CDR3 runs 15 residues. The chain's CDR3 is CASSRSKGAFYEQYF. In DNA, the CDR3 is TGTGCCAGCAGCCGCTCGAAGGGGGCTTTTTACGAGCAGTACTTC.

Only a few counts were recorded for this clonotype. The genes are TRBV7-2 and TRBJ2-2; D unclear. The V end was cut by 1 base, the J end by 6 bases, with 9 bases between. CDR3 length: 14 amino acids. Per the germline V gene, CDR1 is SGHTA and CDR2 is FQGNSA. This CDR3 is CASSLVLGPGELFF. The DNA of the CDR3 is TGTGCCAGCAGCTTAGTACTTGGTCCCGGGGAGCTGTTTTTT.

V and J are TRBV21-1 and TRBJ2-7. TRBV21-1 is a pseudogene segment. CDR3 length: 14 amino acids. The CDR3 nucleotides are TGTGCCAGCAGCAAAGCGCTTTTAGATTCGGAGCAGTACTTC. This sequence encodes CASSKALLDSEQYF.

The chain couples TRBV30 to TRBJ2-1, with a weak D call TRBD1 (5 bases). The germline gives CDR1 GTSNPN, CDR2 SVGIG (reference sequence). Trimming took 3 bases from V and 9 from J, leaving 12 bases between them. This CDR3 region has 12 residues. The DNA of the CDR3 is TGTGCCTGGAGCCACAGTGGGGCTGAGCAGTTCTTC. It yields the protein CAWSHSGAEQFF.

The chain carries TRBV6-5 and TRBJ2-3; D may be TRBD1 or TRBD2 (5 bases each). CDR1 MNHEY and CDR2 SVGAGI come from the germline V gene. The CDR3 totals 15 residues. V was cut by 10 bases and J by 6 bases, with 23 bases left in between. Here the CDR3 reads CATHRDVGSLDTQYF. The CDR3 DNA reads TGTGCCACGCACCGGGACGTCGGTAGTCTGGATACGCAGTATTTT.

As regards this clonotype: One junction end disagrees with the germline gene, perhaps due to a read error. The gene calls are TRBV5-1 and TRBJ2-3; 10 nucleotides agree with TRBD2. The CDR3 is 15 amino acids. The germline V gene encodes CDR1 SGHRS and CDR2 YFSETQ. For the CDR3, the DNA is TGCACCAGCAGCCCGGGGACTAGCGTAGCAGATACGCAGTATTTT. This gives the protein CTSSPGTSVADTQYF.

V gene TRBV20-1 combines with J gene TRBJ2-1, with D unresolved. The CDR3 consists of 15 residues. The germline V gene encodes CDR1 DFQATT and CDR2 SNEGSKA (reference sequence). V lost 6 bases and J lost 1, with 16 bases in between. CDR3 in DNA: TGCAGTGCCCCTCATGCTAGAGAGTCCTACAATGAGCAGTTCTTC. It is translated as CSAPHARESYNEQFF.

V gene TRBV7-9 combines with J gene TRBJ2-4, with D possibly being TRBD1 or TRBD2 (5 bases each). The CDR3 consists of 15 residues. Germline-derived CDR1 and CDR2 are SEHNR and FQNEAQ (reference sequence). With 5 bases removed from V and 3 bases from J, the gap between germline ends came to 14 bases. The CDR3 sequence is CASSVITGGKNIQYF. For the CDR3, the DNA is TGTGCCAGCAGCGTTATTACAGGAGGCAAAAACATTCAGTACTTC.

The chain joins TRBV10-3 to TRBJ1-4; D unresolved. V was pared by 7 bases and J by 3 bases, with 9 bases between. This CDR3 has 13 amino acids. Germline V gives CDR1 ENHRY, CDR2 SYGVKD. The chain's CDR3 is CAITADPNEKLFF. The CDR3, as DNA: TGTGCCATCACGGCGGATCCTAATGAAAAACTGTTTTTT.

The chain carries TRBV5-1 and TRBJ2-7, with unresolved D. CDR3 length: 15 residues. Germline lookup yields CDR1 SGHRS and CDR2 YFSETQ. Deletions cut 6 bases from V and 6 bases from J, with 22 bases between. The CDR3 here is CASTRAATPGGEQYF. In nucleotides, the CDR3 is TGCGCCAGCACTCGGGCCGCGACACCGGGCGGCGAGCAGTACTTC.

The V and J genes are TRBV5-8 and TRBJ2-3, with 7 bases identical to TRBD1. Germline values: CDR1 SGHTS, CDR2 YDEGEE. V dropped 4 bases and J dropped 4; count of bases not matched to a gene: 6. CDR3 length equals 14 residues. This chain's CDR3 is CASSRTGVPDTQYF. The CDR3 DNA reads TGTGCCAGCAGCCGAACAGGGGTCCCAGATACGCAGTATTTT.

This clonotype was seen more than once but under ten times. The chain employs TRBV20-1 and TRBJ2-7; tentatively, D is TRBD2 (6 bases). There are 13 residues in the CDR3. The V and J ends lost 6 bases and 2 bases respectively, with 14 bases between them. CDR1 is DFQATT, CDR2 SNEGSKA, per germline (reference sequence). CDR3 residues: CSAVRGGPYEQYF. In nucleotides, the CDR3 is TGCAGTGCGGTACGGGGAGGCCCCTACGAGCAGTACTTC.

This clonotype was picked up many times. The V gene is TRBV7-9, the J gene TRBJ2-7; D possibly uses TRBD1 or TRBD2 (5 bases each). This CDR3 comprises 14 residues. The V end was cut by 1 base, the J end by 3 bases, with 10 bases between. Germline values: CDR1 SEHNR, CDR2 FQNEAQ (reference sequence). The CDR3 is CASSLGGVNYEQYF. The CDR3 DNA sequence: TGTGCCAGCAGCTTAGGAGGGGTTAACTACGAGCAGTACTTC.

This clonotype turned up a few times. V is TRBV7-8 and J is TRBJ2-3; D is perhaps TRBD1 or TRBD2 (5 bases each). V was shortened by 3 bases and J by 2 bases, with 12 bases between the two germline ends. The CDR3 has 15 residues. Germline CDR1 and CDR2: SGHVS and FQNEAQ. This CDR3 reads CASSFPGTNTDTQYF. Here the CDR3 DNA reads TGTGCCAGCAGCTTCCCCGGGACCAACACAGATACGCAGTATTTT.

This clonotype was seen only a few times. The rearrangement links TRBV10-1 to TRBJ2-7; D unclear. Germline CDR1 reads WNHNN; CDR2 reads SYGVQD (reference sequence). V was trimmed by 0 bases and J by 0 bases, leaving 12 bases between them. The CDR3 totals 16 residues. The CDR3 nucleotides are TGCGCCAGCAGTGAGTCGATTCCTGTAGGCTCCTACGAGCAGTACTTC. Its translation is CASSESIPVGSYEQYF.

The V gene is TRBV7-2, the J gene TRBJ2-5; 11 bases map to TRBD2. The CDR3 contains 14 residues. Trimming at V came to 4 bases and at J to 11 bases, leaving 9 bases not matched to a gene. Germline CDR1 is SGHTA and CDR2 is FQGNSA. The CDR3 is CASSSGLADRGQYF. DNA for the CDR3: TGTGCCAGCAGCTCGGGACTAGCGGATCGGGGGCAGTACTTC.

The V and J genes are TRBV27 and TRBJ2-7; 10 bases line up with TRBD1. J was trimmed by 6 bases and V by 5 bases; bases with no gene match: 7. The CDR3 spans 14 residues. Looked up from germline, CDR1 is MNHEY and CDR2 is SMNVEV (reference sequence). CDR3 loop: CASSHRDRGSEQYF. The CDR3 region has the DNA TGTGCCAGCAGTCACCGGGACAGGGGAAGCGAGCAGTACTTC.

The gene calls are TRBV24-1 and TRBJ2-4, with TRBD2 matching 7 bases. The DNA end is a closer match to TRBJ2-5, so the J assignment may be wrong. The CDR3 totals 14 residues. CDR1 KGHDR and CDR2 SFDVKD come from the germline V gene. This chain's CDR3 is CATALGGSGETQYF. For the CDR3, the DNA is TGTGCCACCGCACTGGGCGGGAGTGGGGAGACCCAGTACTTC.

This clonotype was found a few times. This chain connects TRBV30 to TRBJ2-7, with D unclear. The germline V and J ends were trimmed by 5 bases and 1 base, with 6 bases remaining between them. CDR1 and CDR2 (germline): GTSNPN, SVGIG (reference sequence). The length of the CDR3 is 11 residues. CDR3 in DNA: TGTGCCTGGCAGACTTCCTACGAGCAGTACTTC. Amino acids: CAWQTSYEQYF.

This chain uses TRBV18 with TRBJ1-6; D is ambiguous. The CDR3 spans 13 residues. Germline V gene lookup returns CDR1 KGHSH and CDR2 LQKENI. Trimming took 4 bases from V and 14 from J, leaving 15 bases between them. The CDR3 sequence is CASSQSPRGTLHF. DNA of the CDR3: TGTGCCAGCTCACAAAGCCCCCGGGGTACCCTCCACTTT. Looking up the rest from reference TRBV18 and TRBJ1-6 gives the full variable domain: NAGVMQNPRHLVRRRGQEARLRCSPMKGHSHVYWYRQLPEEGLKFMVYLQKENIIDESGMPKERFSAEFPKEGPSILRIQQVVRGDSAAYFCASSQSPRGTLHFGNGTRLTVT.

This rearrangement joins TRBV12-3 or TRBV12-4 to TRBJ1-2; D ambiguous. This CDR3 comprises 14 residues. V was clipped by 1 base and J by 8 bases, with 14 bases between them. The CDR3 region has the DNA TGTGCCAGCAGTTTAGGCAGTAACCTCCAGGGCTACACCTTC. As protein: CASSLGSNLQGYTF.

As DNA, the CDR3 is TGTGCCAGCAGCACCACTAGCGGGGGATTCCACGAGCAGTACTTC. It is translated as CASSTTSGGFHEQYF. The gene calls are TRBV7-2 and TRBJ2-7; 11 bases align to TRBD2. The CDR3 length is 15 residues. V gave up 5 bases and J gave up 5 bases; unmatched junction bases: 8. Germline V gene data show CDR1 as SGHTA and CDR2 as FQGNSA.

The rearrangement links TRBV20-1 to TRBJ1-4; TRBD1 is a possible D gene (6 bases). This CDR3 is built from 13 residues. The V end was cut by 3 bases, the J end by 7 bases, with 12 bases between. Germline V gene lookup returns CDR1 DFQATT and CDR2 SNEGSKA (reference sequence). The CDR3 here is CSASDRKLEKLFF. The CDR3 bases are TGCAGTGCTAGTGACAGGAAGCTTGAAAAACTGTTTTTT.